The 3 T cell receptor beta chains below come from one sample, sequenced in a study of OX40 agonist ivuxolimab in advanced cancers. Repertoires were generated with immunoSEQ multiplex PCR, while TCRdb's copy carries only in-frame clones and drops some. Of more than 7,000 clones listed, about 88% were seen once; the top ten hold about 11%. The source material was CD4+ or CD8+ T cells sorted from blood, sampled in a trial of the OX40 agonist ivuxolimab. The origin of the receptors is an adult with an advanced solid tumor such as melanoma, head and neck, liver or kidney cancer.

This clone showed up just once. The V call is TRBV5-4, the J call TRBJ2-3, with TRBD1 identical over 8 bases. CDR1 is SGHNT and CDR2 is YYREEE in the germline V gene (reference sequence). With V trimmed by 7 bases and J by 6 bases, 16 bases remained unmatched. The CDR3 contains 16 residues. Written as DNA, the CDR3 is TGTGCCAGCCTGCCGGACTTTTCGACAGGGGTCGATACGCAGTATTTT. Protein: CASLPDFSTGVDTQYF.

V gene TRBV5-1 combines with J gene TRBJ1-2, with 9 positions matching TRBD1. The CDR3 is made up of 14 amino acids. Looked up from germline, CDR1 is SGHRS and CDR2 is YFSETQ. The ends lost 4 bases at V and 6 bases at J; junction bases unmatched: 7. This CDR3 is CASSPSGQGNGYTF. CDR3 nucleotides: TGCGCCAGCAGCCCGTCGGGACAGGGCAATGGCTACACCTTC. The whole variable domain, filled in from reference TRBV5-1 and TRBJ1-2, reads KAGVTQTPRYLIKTRGQQVTLSCSPISGHRSVSWYQQTPGQGLQFLFEYFSETQRNKGNFPGRFSGRQFSNSRSEMNVSTLELGDSALYLCASSPSGQGNGYTFGSGTRLTVV.

This clone was seen a few times. The rearrangement uses TRBV5-5 and TRBJ1-1; D gene uncertain. CDR1 is SGHKS, CDR2 YYEKEE, per germline (reference sequence). The CDR3 is 17 residues long. V shed 0 bases and J shed 3 bases, with 18 bases lying between them. CDR3 loop: CASSLAPIGSGYTEAFF. The CDR3 DNA reads as TGTGCCAGCAGCTTGGCCCCCATTGGCTCTGGGTACACTGAAGCTTTCTTT.